A single sample gave rise to the 10 T cell receptor beta chains below, sequenced in a study of human T cells and chemical hapten exposure. TCRdb processed the RACE reads anew with MiXCR; each CDR3 protein has one entry. There are about 43,000 distinct CDR3 sequences in the sample; 3.3% occur only once, and 5.5% to 7.5% lies in the top ten. Time point of the sample: patch test 2, 6 weeks after DPC sensitization. Specified treatment: therapeutic diphenylcyclopropenone sensitization with weekly scalp DPC. The starting material was whole blood, obtained in connection with sensitization to the hapten diphenylcyclopropenone (DPC). The receptors stem from a man aged 35 to 55 with alopecia areata. Some clones in this sample may be carry-over from other donors' samples.

This clonotype appeared many times. The V gene is TRBV3-1, the J gene TRBJ1-1; D gene uncertain. Between the trimmed V and J ends, which lost 4 bases and 1 base, there was a span of 10 bases. The length of the CDR3 is 14 residues. In germline, CDR1 is LGHDT, CDR2 YNNKEL (reference sequence). Written as DNA, the CDR3 is TGTGCCAGCAGCCCGAAGACGGCGAACACTGAAGCTTTCTTT. This sequence encodes CASSPKTANTEAFF.

This sequence joins TRBV5-5 and TRBJ1-5; D is ambiguous. This CDR3 is built from 14 residues. From germline, CDR1 is SGHKS and CDR2 YYEKEE (reference sequence). The V and J ends lost 0 bases and 6 bases respectively, with 10 bases between them. The CDR3 nucleotides are TGTGCCAGCAGCTTGGCGGGAGGCGGTCAGCCCCAGCATTTT. Its translation: CASSLAGGGQPQHF.

This clonotype was recorded many times. The V call is TRBV2, the J call TRBJ1-5, with TRBD1 as a possible D gene (5 bases). CDR3 length equals 15 residues. Germline V gene lookup returns CDR1 SNHLY and CDR2 FYNNEI. Trimming shortened V by 2 bases and J by 3 bases, and 11 bases separated the two germline ends. DNA of the CDR3: TGTGCCAGCAGTGAACGACAGTTGGCCAATCAGCCCCAGCATTTT. As protein: CASSERQLANQPQHF. The complete variable domain, with remaining parts taken from reference TRBV2 and TRBJ1-5, reads EPEVTQTPSHQVTQMGQEVILRCVPISNHLYFYWYRQILGQKVEFLVSFYNNEISEKSEIFDDQFSVERPDGSNFTLKIRSTKLEDSAMYFCASSERQLANQPQHFGDGTRLSIL.

This clonotype occurred many times. The chain combines TRBV4-3 with TRBJ2-7; D might be TRBD1 (6 bases). V was pared by 0 bases and J by 4 bases, with 13 bases between. Germline CDR1 reads LGHNA; CDR2 reads YSLEER. This CDR3 spans 15 amino acids. CDR3 nucleotide sequence: TGCGCCAGCAGCCAAGAAAGGGTACAGGGTTACGAGCAGTACTTC. Residues: CASSQERVQGYEQYF.

This clonotype was seen repeatedly, ten times or more. This chain joins TRBV18 and TRBJ2-5; D is possibly TRBD2 (5 bases). V was pared by 5 bases and J by 4 bases, with 14 bases between. Germline assignment: CDR1 KGHSH and CDR2 LQKENI. The CDR3 is 14 residues long. The CDR3 DNA reads as TGTGCCAGCTCAAGCTCGGCGGCGGGAGAGACCCAGTACTTC. Protein sequence: CASSSSAAGETQYF.

This clonotype has ten or more counts. The V gene is TRBV27, the J gene TRBJ1-5, with D possibly matching TRBD1 (6 bases). Trimming shortened V by 0 bases and J by 6 bases, and 12 bases separated the two germline ends. Germline CDR1 reads MNHEY; CDR2 reads SMNVEV (reference sequence). The CDR3 has 15 residues. The CDR3 DNA reads as TGTGCCAGCAGTTTATCGTGGGGGCAGGGTCAGCCCCAGCATTTT. As protein: CASSLSWGQGQPQHF.

This clonotype was detected many times. The V and J genes are TRBV7-3 and TRBJ2-1, with 10 bases identical to TRBD2. The ends lost 4 bases at V and 6 bases at J; junction bases unmatched: 6. The CDR3 runs to 15 residues. Per the germline V gene, CDR1 is SGHTA and CDR2 is FQGTGA. In nucleotides, the CDR3 is TGTGCCAGCAGCTACTCTAGCGGGAGTATCAATGAGCAGTTCTTC. It specifies CASSYSSGSINEQFF.

This clonotype was seen at least ten times. V gene TRBV10-1 combines with J gene TRBJ2-6; 11 nucleotides align to TRBD1. The germline gives CDR1 WNHNN, CDR2 SYGVQD (reference sequence). With 9 bases clipped from V and 3 bases from J, the junction kept 7 bases outside the gene matches. The length of the CDR3 is 16 residues. CDR3 sequence reads: CASAPGQGVGANVLTF. Here the CDR3 DNA reads TGCGCCAGTGCCCCGGGACAGGGGGTTGGGGCCAACGTCCTGACTTTC.

This clonotype was seen repeatedly, ten times or more. J is TRBJ2-7 and V is TRBV7-9; a possible D gene is TRBD2 (6 bases). The CDR3 sequence is 14 residues long. Germline V gene data show CDR1 as SEHNR and CDR2 as FQNEAQ (reference sequence). Trimming shortened V by 3 bases and J by 0 bases, and 9 bases separated the two germline ends. The CDR3 loop is CASSFSGLSYEQYF. CDR3 DNA: TGTGCCAGCAGCTTCTCGGGACTCTCCTACGAGCAGTACTTC.

The chain recombines TRBV5-4 with TRBJ2-7; 8 bases are shared with TRBD2. The CDR3 covers 15 residues. The ends lost 2 bases at V and 4 bases at J; junction bases unmatched: 8. CDR1 and CDR2 from the germline V gene are SGHNT and YYREEE (reference sequence). CDR3 DNA: TGTGCCAGCAGCTTCACGGCGGGAGGACAATACGAGCAGTACTTC. Translated, it gives CASSFTAGGQYEQYF. The complete variable domain, with remaining parts taken from reference TRBV5-4 and TRBJ2-7, reads ETGVTQSPTHLIKTRGQQVTLRCSSQSGHNTVSWYQQALGQGPQFIFQYYREEENGRGNFPPRFSGLQFPNYSSELNVNALELDDSALYLCASSFTAGGQYEQYFGPGTRLTVT.